This paragraph covers one T cell receptor beta chain sequence. The record originates from a study of T cell responses to AZD1222 COVID-19 vaccine. Germline-derived CDR1 and CDR2 are KGHDR and SFDVKD. V was pared by 9 bases and J by 12 bases, with 19 bases between. The CDR3 spans 13 residues. TCRdb keeps only in-frame clones here, not all; method: immunoSEQ multiplex PCR. In the table there are over 100,000 clones, 85% to 90% of which are singletons. The source material was peripheral blood, sampled on day 0 of AZD1222 vaccination. The chain employs TRBV24-1 and TRBJ2-2, with D possibly called TRBD1 or TRBD2 (5 bases each). The source of this sequence is an adult in good health. The CDR3 reads CATGGAHRGKLFF. Here the CDR3 DNA reads TGTGCCACCGGTGGGGCACACCGGGGAAAGCTGTTTTTT.